This T cell receptor beta chain was obtained from a study of blood T cell repertoires in COVID-19. CDR3 length equals 15 residues. CDR1 LGHNA and CDR2 YSLEER come from the germline V gene. The junction had 9 bases not matched to a gene; V was cut back by 6 bases and J by 8 bases. Assay used: immunoSEQ multiplex PCR; TCRdb lists only in-frame clones, some missing. This repertoire shows 410,000 or so clones, 75% to 90% found once; its top ten account for roughly 1.6%. Sequenced: peripheral blood. The TCR comes from a woman aged 40 to 55 with COVID-19, enrolled during active disease. The chain couples TRBV4-3 to TRBJ1-6, with TRBD1 matching over 8 bases. CDR3 DNA: TGCGCCAGCAGTGACGGCGACAGGGGCGATTCACCCCTCCACTTT. Protein: CASSDGDRGDSPLHF.